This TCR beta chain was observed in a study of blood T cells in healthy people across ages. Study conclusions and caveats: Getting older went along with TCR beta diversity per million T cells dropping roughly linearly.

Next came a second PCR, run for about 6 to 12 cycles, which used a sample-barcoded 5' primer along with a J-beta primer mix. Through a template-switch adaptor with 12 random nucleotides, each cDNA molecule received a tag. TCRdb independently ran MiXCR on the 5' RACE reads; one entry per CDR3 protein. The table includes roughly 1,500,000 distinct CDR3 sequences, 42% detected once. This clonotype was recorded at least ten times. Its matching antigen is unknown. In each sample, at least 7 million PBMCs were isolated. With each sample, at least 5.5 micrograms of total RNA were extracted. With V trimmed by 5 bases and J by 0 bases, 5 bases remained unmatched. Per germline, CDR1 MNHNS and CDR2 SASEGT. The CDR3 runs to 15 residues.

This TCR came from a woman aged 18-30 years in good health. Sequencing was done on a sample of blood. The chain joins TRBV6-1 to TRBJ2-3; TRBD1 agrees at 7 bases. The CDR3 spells CASSPRTGSTDTQYF. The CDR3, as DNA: TGTGCCAGCAGTCCGAGGACAGGTAGCACAGATACGCAGTATTTT.